This T cell receptor beta chain was sequenced during a study of regulatory T cells in long-lasting Graves disease (dated by TCRdb to about 2021). Context from the whole study: To count as having persistent Graves' disease, a patient had to have received antithyroid drug treatment for over 5 years with TSH receptor autoantibodies remaining persistently positive. Patients with persistent Graves' disease were compared with patients with newly diagnosed Graves' disease using TCR sequencing and RNA sequencing of peripheral blood. The study was conducted in China and was registered as a clinical trial. In the clinical cohort, patients with persistent Graves' disease had used antithyroid drugs for an average of around 9.3 years. A total of roughly 33 samples were covered by TCR sequencing, comprising about 13 persistent and around 20 newly diagnosed Graves' disease patients.

Library preparation used multiplex PCR. Sequenced on an Illumina HiSeq 4000. iRepertoire HTBI primers and Arm-PCR amplification of CDR3 regions were used to construct TCR beta libraries. Before sequencing, the PCR products went through gel purification. The published analysis was carried out like this. Across samples, 60 to 70 TRBV and 13 to 15 TRBJ segments were identified and used for gene usage analysis of CDR3 amino acid clonotypes. COPE and FqMerger were used to merge the filtered high-quality paired reads into contigs. BLAST was used to align contigs to IMGT TRBV, TRBD and TRBJ reference genes, with CDR3 defined following IMGT. Clonotypes above 0.1% frequency were classified as highly expanded clones. Shannon entropy served as the measure of repertoire diversity, while the Gini coefficient captured V-J evenness. A clonotype found in more than one individual was treated as public. TCRdb redid the processing of the public reads, applying fastp at Q25 and MiXCR, and retained in-frame beta chains. Each entry merges the rows of one CDR3 protein and shows their most common DNA and genes. Clone size and V and J calls follow TCRdb, not the original study. For this sample there are roughly 400,000 distinct CDR3 sequences; 21% appear just once. The leading ten clones occupy around 15% of the sample.

The junction shows trimming of 6 bases on V and 2 bases on J, plus 16 bases between the germline ends. From the cysteine through the phenylalanine, the CDR3 covers 16 amino acids. Just the 48-base CDR3 DNA is kept, in frame starting at base 1. CDR1 and CDR2 are read off the germline V gene as SGHTA and FQGNSA. Overall study results and their limits: Only peripheral blood was studied, because thyroid tissue, the primary lesion, was inaccessible. TRBV28, TRBJ1-2 and TRBJ2-5 were preferentially used in persistent disease, while TRBV20-1 and TRBJ2-1 were favored in newly diagnosed disease. The authors noted that the small sample size was a limitation that may lower accuracy. Sequencing and analysis were limited to the TCR beta chain. Patients with persistent disease shared more public clonotypes (roughly 2,900) than newly diagnosed patients did (966). Persistent Graves' disease patients showed lower TCR Shannon entropy and fewer highly expanded clones than newly diagnosed patients, suggesting clonal expansion.

Explained via the paper, the time point label denotes: persistent/refractory GD, antithyroid drugs over 5 years with positive TRAb. For both TCR sequencing and RNA sequencing, RNA was extracted from PBMCs in TRIzol. Graves' disease was diagnosed according to American Thyroid Association guidelines. Recruitment of patients was carried out at an endocrinology department in Xi'an, China. Each patient gave approximately 9.7 milliliters of peripheral blood, collected in an EDTA anticoagulant tube. Ficoll Paque Plus density gradient separation was used to isolate PBMCs, and no additional T cell sorting was done. An Agilent 2100 Bioanalyzer and agarose gel were used to assess RNA quality, and a NanoDrop 2000 was used to measure RNA concentration. Turning to this clonotype: Its antigen target is currently unknown. No per-base quality is available; no much larger clone lies one base away.

The sequencing used peripheral blood mononuclear cells (PBMCs), collected when the disease was refractory, from a patient treated with antithyroid drugs. Here the chain combines TRBV7-2 and TRBJ2-2; a tentative D call is TRBD2 (6 bases match). This clonotype was sampled from a female donor with Graves disease. For the CDR3, the sequence is CASSSPGGPNTGELFF. The DNA sequence follows: TGTGCCAGCAGTTCCCCCGGGGGACCTAACACCGGGGAGCTGTTTTTT.